The 11 T cell receptor beta chains below were found in one sample sequenced in a study of cytomegalovirus exposure and HLA in healthy donors. Vbeta (60) and Jbeta (13) primers were used in the PCR. This table comes from immunoSEQ multiplex PCR, and its TCRdb copy is limited to in-frame clones, with some not included. The sample yields roughly 150,000 clones, roughly four fifths seen once. Material for sequencing was PBMCs. The receptor source for this set is a female donor in good health and CMV-seronegative.

This sequence joins TRBV7-2 and TRBJ2-5, with a weak D call TRBD2 (7 bases). The length of the CDR3 is 13 residues. With 7 bases removed from V and 4 bases from J, the gap between germline ends came to 13 bases. Germline loops: CDR1 SGHTA, CDR2 FQGNSA. The CDR3 region is CASTGGRGETQYF. CDR3 sequence (DNA): TGTGCCAGCACCGGGGGGCGGGGAGAGACCCAGTACTTC.

Only one count was recorded for this clone. V gene TRBV2 combines with J gene TRBJ2-7, with a tentative D call TRBD1 (5 bases). Trimming shortened V by 4 bases and J by 2 bases, and 9 bases separated the two germline ends. This CDR3 is 13 amino acids long. Looked up from germline, CDR1 is SNHLY and CDR2 is FYNNEI. The CDR3 reads CASSGAGTYEQYF. The CDR3 DNA reads as TGTGCCAGCAGTGGGGCAGGGACCTACGAGCAGTACTTC.

The V and J genes are TRBV28 and TRBJ2-3; D might be TRBD1 (6 bases). The V end lost 4 bases, the J end lost 3 bases, and 14 bases lay between the germline ends. There are 15 residues in the CDR3. In germline, CDR1 is MDHEN, CDR2 SYDVKM. The CDR3 DNA follows: TGTGCCAGCAGTTCCCGGACAGAACGTACAGATACGCAGTATTTT. Translation gives CASSSRTERTDTQYF. Looking up the rest from reference TRBV28 and TRBJ2-3 gives the full variable domain: DVKVTQSSRYLVKRTGEKVFLECVQDMDHENMFWYRQDPGLGLRLIYFSYDVKMKEKGDIPEGYSVSREKKERFSLILESASTNQTSMYLCASSSRTERTDTQYFGPGTRLTVL.

This clone has a handful of counts. CDR3 nucleotides: TGTGCCAGTAGTAAAGAAGAGGACACCATATATTTT. It translates to CASSKEEDTIYF. The chain carries TRBV19 and TRBJ1-3; unclear D gene. V was clipped by 4 bases and J by 8 bases, with 9 bases between them. CDR3 length: 12 residues. Germline-derived CDR1 and CDR2 are LNHDA and SQIVND (reference sequence).

V usage is TRBV4-1 and J usage is TRBJ2-1, with 7 bases matching TRBD1. This CDR3 is built from 13 residues. With V trimmed by 3 bases and J by 9 bases, 5 bases remained unmatched. CDR1 is MGHRA and CDR2 is YSYEKL in the germline V gene. This CDR3 is CASSHGQATEQFF. DNA of the CDR3: TGCGCCAGCAGCCACGGACAGGCTACTGAGCAGTTCTTC.

The CDR3 spells CASSLETHNEQFF. The CDR3 nucleotides are TGCGCCAGCAGCTTGGAAACTCACAATGAGCAGTTCTTC. The chain has TRBV5-1 and TRBJ2-1; D not resolved. Germline V gives CDR1 SGHRS, CDR2 YFSETQ. Trimming removed 0 bases from V and 5 bases from J, with 6 bases in between. CDR3 length equals 13 residues.

This clone was counted a few times. CDR3 sequence (DNA): TGTGCCAGCAGCTTAACCAATAGCGGGGGCTTCTCCTACGAGCAGTACTTC. Translating it yields CASSLTNSGGFSYEQYF. The J gene is TRBJ2-7, the V gene TRBV7-9, with TRBD2 matching over 9 bases. CDR1 is SEHNR, CDR2 FQNEAQ, per germline (reference sequence). J gave up 0 bases and V 2 bases, and 8 bases lay outside the gene matches. The length of the CDR3 is 17 residues.

This clone was counted a single time. DNA of the CDR3: TGTGCCTGGAGCCGGACAGGGCCGACCTACGAGCAGTACTTC. The encoded protein is CAWSRTGPTYEQYF. The V and J genes are TRBV30 and TRBJ2-7; TRBD1 matches at 8 bases. There are 14 residues in the CDR3. Trimming at V came to 3 bases and at J to 2 bases, leaving 6 bases not matched to a gene. Germline lookup yields CDR1 GTSNPN and CDR2 SVGIG (reference sequence). Full variable domain (missing parts from reference TRBV30 and TRBJ2-7): SQTIHQWPATLVQPVGSPLSLECTVEGTSNPNLYWYRQAAGRGLQLLFYSVGIGQISSEVPQNLSASRPQDRQFILSSKKLLLSDSGFYLCAWSRTGPTYEQYFGPGTRLTVT.

This clone was recorded once. The chain carries TRBV27 and TRBJ2-7; tentatively, D is TRBD2 (6 bases). V lost 10 bases and J 6 bases, leaving 13 bases between the germline ends. The CDR3 spans 11 residues. The V gene's germline CDR1 is MNHEY and CDR2 SMNVEV (reference sequence). CDR3 DNA: TGTGCCATCAACCCCGGGGGCGAGCAGTACTTC. Protein: CAINPGGEQYF.

This chain joins TRBV4-3 and TRBJ2-1; 9 bases map to TRBD2. V was clipped by 3 bases and J by 3 bases; unmatched bases: 3. The CDR3 extends over 15 amino acids. Germline V lookup: CDR1 LGHNA, CDR2 YSLEER. CDR3 bases: TGCGCCAGCAGCCACGGACTAGCGCACTACAATGAGCAGTTCTTC. Translated: CASSHGLAHYNEQFF.

This chain links TRBV6-6 with TRBJ2-7, with D perhaps matching TRBD2 (5 bases). Trimming pared 8 bases from V and 7 bases from J, leaving 15 bases between. The CDR3 has 12 residues. CDR1 is MNHNY and CDR2 is SVGAGI in the germline V gene (reference sequence). Here the CDR3 reads CASAPRGWEQYF. The CDR3, as DNA: TGTGCCAGCGCCCCTCGAGGGTGGGAGCAGTACTTC.